The next 22 T cell receptor beta chains were all read from a single sample in a study of blood T cells in healthy people across ages. Combining a sample-barcoded 5' primer with a J-beta primer mix, a second PCR ran for 7 to 11 cycles. TCRdb used MiXCR to reprocess the 5' RACE reads, holding one entry per CDR3 protein. The table includes some 900,000 distinct CDR3 sequences, 25% to 35% detected once. What was sequenced was blood. The receptors come from a woman of 80 years or more in good health.

The chain recombines TRBV7-9 with TRBJ1-1, with D hard to call. Per germline, CDR1 SEHNR and CDR2 FQNEAQ (reference sequence). V was trimmed by 8 bases and J by 6 bases, leaving 7 bases between them. The CDR3 has 10 residues. The chain's CDR3 is CASFSAEAFF. CDR3 DNA: TGTGCCAGCTTTTCTGCTGAAGCTTTCTTT.

V and J are TRBV10-3 and TRBJ1-2, with D maybe TRBD1 (6 bases). Trimming stripped 2 bases from V and 4 bases from J, with 14 bases between. CDR1 ENHRY and CDR2 SYGVKD come from the germline V gene. The CDR3 totals 15 residues. Here the CDR3 reads CAISERDTPSYGYTF. Here the CDR3 DNA reads TGTGCCATCAGTGAGAGGGACACACCTTCCTATGGCTACACCTTC.

This clonotype was detected only a few times. V is TRBV20-1 and J is TRBJ1-1, with D perhaps matching TRBD1 (6 bases). Germline-derived CDR1 and CDR2 are DFQATT and SNEGSKA (reference sequence). The CDR3 is 12 amino acids. V lost 2 bases and J lost 8, with 12 bases in between. As DNA, the CDR3 is TGCAGTGCTAGACAGCATCAGGGGGAAGCTTTCTTT. Translated: CSARQHQGEAFF.

The V and J genes are TRBV24-1 and TRBJ1-5; D perhaps matches TRBD1 (6 bases). CDR1 and CDR2 (germline): KGHDR, SFDVKD. This CDR3 spans 15 amino acids. V was cut by 3 bases and J by 4 bases, with 12 bases left in between. CDR3 residues: CATSDNKGVNQPQHF. The CDR3 DNA follows: TGTGCCACCAGTGATAATAAGGGGGTAAATCAGCCCCAGCATTTT.

This clonotype occurred many times. This chain joins TRBV5-6 and TRBJ2-7, with TRBD1 matching 10 bases. The junction had 3 bases not matched to a gene; V was cut back by 0 bases and J by 3 bases. The V gene's germline CDR1 is SGHDT and CDR2 YYEEEE. The CDR3 has 15 residues. CDR3 DNA: TGTGCCAGCAGCTTGGCACGGACAGGGGGCTACGAGCAGTACTTC. Translated, it gives CASSLARTGGYEQYF.

In this sample, this clonotype turned up many times. The chain combines TRBV18 with TRBJ2-7, with 8 bases matching TRBD1. V shed 5 bases and J 5 bases; nucleotides not matched to a gene: 8. CDR1 is KGHSH and CDR2 is LQKENI in the germline V gene. The CDR3 runs 14 residues. Here the CDR3 reads CASSTALTGDEQYF. The CDR3 DNA reads TGTGCCAGCTCAACCGCGCTGACAGGGGACGAGCAGTACTTC. The full variable domain, rest sourced from reference TRBV18 and TRBJ2-7, is NAGVMQNPRHLVRRRGQEARLRCSPMKGHSHVYWYRQLPEEGLKFMVYLQKENIIDESGMPKERFSAEFPKEGPSILRIQQVVRGDSAAYFCASSTALTGDEQYFGPGTRLTVT.

In the case of this clonotype: A read error may explain this, as a much larger clone is one base away. The chain combines TRBV20-1 with TRBJ1-2; no firm D call. Germline CDR1 reads DFQATT; CDR2 reads SNEGSKA (reference sequence). This CDR3 region has 15 residues. Trimming cost V 6 bases and J 2 bases, with 19 bases left between them. The CDR3 region is CSAQDQALMNYGYTF. The CDR3 coding sequence is TGCAGTGCCCAGGACCAAGCACTAATGAACTATGGCTACACCTTC.

In its sample, this clonotype was seen a few times. V is TRBV3-1 and J is TRBJ1-6; perhaps TRBD1 as D (5 bases). V was pared by 2 bases and J by 8 bases, with 13 bases between. The CDR3 spans 15 residues. Germline CDR1 reads LGHDT; CDR2 reads YNNKEL (reference sequence). DNA of the CDR3: TGTGCCAGCAGCCAAACCCAGGGATTTTATTCACCCCTCCACTTT. Amino acid sequence: CASSQTQGFYSPLHF.

This clonotype has just a few counts. The chain joins TRBV30 to TRBJ2-2; 7 bases align to TRBD1. Germline V gives CDR1 GTSNPN, CDR2 SVGIG (reference sequence). The V segment lost 2 bases and the J segment 0 bases; nucleotides outside the gene matches: 3. CDR3 length: 15 amino acids. CDR3 residues: CAWSRDSTNTGELFF. CDR3 DNA sequence: TGTGCCTGGAGTAGGGACAGTACGAACACCGGGGAGCTGTTTTTT.

The V call is TRBV20-1, the J call TRBJ2-2, with D perhaps matching TRBD1 (6 bases). Deletions cut 3 bases from V and 3 bases from J, with 17 bases between. Germline V lookup: CDR1 DFQATT, CDR2 SNEGSKA (reference sequence). The CDR3 is made up of 16 amino acids. This chain's CDR3 is CSASPGKRGYTGELFF. The CDR3 DNA sequence: TGCAGTGCTAGTCCGGGCAAAAGGGGGTACACCGGGGAGCTGTTTTTT.

On this clonotype: This may stem from a read error, because a much larger clone lies one nucleotide away. This rearrangement joins TRBV15 to TRBJ2-1, with D possibly being TRBD2 (5 bases). Per the germline V gene, CDR1 is LNHNV and CDR2 is YYDKDF (reference sequence). This CDR3 has 15 amino acids. Trimming cost V 1 base and J 8 bases, with 15 bases left between them. The CDR3 is CATSRAGEGSDEQFF. In nucleotides, the CDR3 is TGTGCCACCAGCAGAGCCGGGGAAGGTAGCGATGAGCAGTTCTTC.

V gene TRBV6-1 combines with J gene TRBJ2-5; a weak D match, TRBD2 (6 bases). Trimming cost V 6 bases and J 9 bases, with 17 bases left between them. This CDR3 spans 13 amino acids. Germline-derived CDR1 and CDR2 are MNHNS and SASEGT. As DNA, the CDR3 is TGTGCCAGCAGGGACTTGCGGAGGGAGTCCCAGTACTTC. Its translation is CASRDLRRESQYF.

Ten or more counts support this clonotype. The chain links TRBV6-2 or TRBV6-3 to TRBJ1-5; D is uncertain. Germline CDR1 MNHEY, CDR2 SVGEGT. The V and J ends lost 10 bases and 0 bases respectively, with 10 bases between them. This CDR3 spans 13 amino acids. The CDR3 protein is CATRDHSNQPQHF. CDR3 nucleotides: TGTGCCACCCGGGATCATAGCAATCAGCCCCAGCATTTT.

Only one count was recorded for this clonotype. The junction differs from germline at one of its ends, possibly a read error. The chain has TRBV5-6 and TRBJ2-1; D possibly corresponds to TRBD1 (6 bases). CDR1 is SGHDT and CDR2 is YYEEEE in the germline V gene. The CDR3 consists of 16 residues. CDR3: CASTSGTLSSYNERYF. In DNA form, the CDR3 reads TGTGCCAGCACCTCCGGGACACTAAGCTCCTACAATGAGCGGTACTTC. The full variable domain, with the rest looked up from reference TRBV5-6 and TRBJ2-1, is DAGVTQSPTHLIKTRGQQVTLRCSPKSGHDTVSWYQQALGQGPQFIFQYYEEEERQRGNFPDRFSGHQFPNYSSELNVNALLLGDSALYLCASTSGTLSSYNERYFGPGTRLTVL.

In this sample, this clonotype turned up many times. This rearrangement joins TRBV5-1 to TRBJ1-5; D gene unclear. Germline V gene data show CDR1 as SGHRS and CDR2 as YFSETQ. Trimming took off 0 bases at V and 3 bases at J, with 4 bases between the two ends. The CDR3 runs to 13 residues. CDR3 nucleotides: TGCGCCAGCAGCTTGGATGTCAATCAGCCCCAGCATTTT. Translated, it gives CASSLDVNQPQHF.

This clonotype came up many times. The V call is TRBV12-3 or TRBV12-4, the J call TRBJ2-7, with D tentatively TRBD1 (6 bases). The CDR3 has 11 residues. The germline V and J ends were trimmed by 4 bases and 6 bases, with 7 bases remaining between them. DNA of the CDR3: TGTGCCAGCAGTTACAGGGCCGAGCAGTACTTC. Translating gives CASSYRAEQYF.

This chain links TRBV10-3 with TRBJ2-3, with 7 bases lining up with TRBD2. Trimming at V came to 10 bases and at J to 2 bases, leaving 3 bases not matched to a gene. This CDR3 has 12 amino acids. Germline V gene sequence: CDR1 ENHRY, CDR2 SYGVKD. This CDR3 is CATWDYTDTQYF. The CDR3 bases are TGTGCCACCTGGGACTACACAGATACGCAGTATTTT.

This clonotype was seen many times. The rearrangement links TRBV3-1 to TRBJ2-3; D remains unclear. The CDR3 sequence is 16 residues long. Deletions cut 1 base from V and 4 bases from J, with 15 bases between. Germline V gives CDR1 LGHDT, CDR2 YNNKEL (reference sequence). The CDR3 DNA reads TGTGCCAGCAGCCAAGGGACGGTCAGCCTGGCAGATACGCAGTATTTT. This sequence encodes CASSQGTVSLADTQYF.

The table lists this clonotype with many counts. CDR3 sequence (DNA): TGTGCCAGCAGCTTAACGGGATCTGGGGCCAACGTCCTGACTTTC. Translating it yields CASSLTGSGANVLTF. The J gene is TRBJ2-6, the V gene TRBV7-9, with a tentative D call TRBD2 (5 bases). The ends were cut back, 2 bases at V and 1 base at J, with 6 bases in the middle. CDR3 size: 15 residues. Germline assignment: CDR1 SEHNR and CDR2 FQNEAQ (reference sequence). The complete variable domain, with remaining parts taken from reference TRBV7-9 and TRBJ2-6, reads DTGVSQNPRHKITKRGQNVTFRCDPISEHNRLYWYRQTLGQGPEFLTYFQNEAQLEKSRLLSDRFSAERPKGSFSTLEIQRTEQGDSAMYLCASSLTGSGANVLTFGAGSRLTVL.

The rearrangement uses TRBV6-1 and TRBJ1-5, with D maybe TRBD1 (5 bases). Germline V gives CDR1 MNHNS, CDR2 SASEGT. V dropped 2 bases and J dropped 1 base, with 18 bases sitting between them. The CDR3 consists of 18 residues. Here the CDR3 DNA reads TGTGCCAGCAGTGAAAGGACGACGGTATGGACAAGCAATCAGCCCCAGCATTTT. Its protein is CASSERTTVWTSNQPQHF.

This clonotype has ten or more counts. The rearrangement uses TRBV20-1 and TRBJ2-5, with D perhaps matching TRBD2 (5 bases). Trimming cost V 6 bases and J 4 bases, with 12 bases left between them. Germline loops: CDR1 DFQATT, CDR2 SNEGSKA (reference sequence). The CDR3 length is 12 residues. The CDR3 nucleotides are TGCAGTGCCCAGCCGAGCGGAGAGACCCAGTACTTC. Its protein is CSAQPSGETQYF.

Ten or more counts support this clonotype. The chain combines TRBV7-2 with TRBJ2-5, with TRBD1 matching over 7 bases. Germline V gives CDR1 SGHTA, CDR2 FQGNSA. The CDR3 is made up of 15 amino acids. V was clipped by 3 bases and J by 4 bases; unmatched bases: 8. CDR3 residues: CASSFDTGVGETQYF. For the CDR3, the DNA is TGTGCCAGCAGCTTTGATACAGGGGTGGGAGAGACCCAGTACTTC. The full variable domain, rest sourced from reference TRBV7-2 and TRBJ2-5, is GAGVSQSPSNKVTEKGKDVELRCDPISGHTALYWYRQSLGQGLEFLIYFQGNSAPDKSGLPSDRFSAERTGGSVSTLTIQRTQQEDSAVYLCASSFDTGVGETQYFGPGTRLLVL.